The next 24 T cell receptor beta chains were all read from a single sample in a study of blood T cell repertoires in COVID-19. Method: immunoSEQ multiplex PCR; TCRdb's copy keeps in-frame clones and lacks some. The sample includes 350,000 to 450,000 clones, roughly 85% of them seen just once. The sequencing sample was made of peripheral blood. Every receptor here comes from a woman under 30 with acute or convalescent COVID-19.

The chain couples TRBV27 to TRBJ1-5; possibly TRBD2 for D (6 bases). TRBJ2-3 matches the DNA end more closely, so the J call is doubtful. This CDR3 region has 17 residues. Germline CDR1 and CDR2: MNHEY and SMNVEV (reference sequence). The CDR3 sequence: CASSLFFGSGPRQPQYF. The CDR3 region has the DNA TGTGCCAGCAGTTTATTTTTCGGTAGCGGCCCCAGGCAGCCCCAGTATTTT.

This rearrangement joins TRBV15 to TRBJ1-3; no firm D call. Germline loops: CDR1 LNHNV, CDR2 YYDKDF (reference sequence). V was pared by 0 bases and J by 0 bases, with 6 bases between. This CDR3 is built from 15 residues. The CDR3 protein is CATSREGLSGNTIYF. CDR3 nucleotides: TGTGCCACCAGCAGAGAGGGCCTCTCTGGAAACACCATATATTTT.

The chain links TRBV14 to TRBJ1-1; D not certain. Trimming removed 7 bases from V and 7 bases from J, with 4 bases in between. The CDR3 consists of 9 residues. From germline, CDR1 is SGHDN and CDR2 FVKESK. The CDR3 sequence: CASTFEAFF. The DNA for the CDR3 is TGTGCCAGCACGTTTGAAGCTTTCTTT.

This sequence joins TRBV19 and TRBJ1-4; 9 bases align to TRBD1. This CDR3 has 16 amino acids. Trimming removed 4 bases from V and 11 bases from J; junction bases left unmatched: 14. Looked up from germline, CDR1 is LNHDA and CDR2 is SQIVND (reference sequence). The CDR3 coding sequence is TGTGCCAGTAGTACACCCCGCGGGACAGGGCCAGGGAAACTGTTTTTT. Amino acid sequence: CASSTPRGTGPGKLFF.

V and J are TRBV6-5 and TRBJ2-5; the D gene is possibly TRBD1 (6 bases). V lost 4 bases to trimming and J lost 1 base, with 13 bases between them. The CDR3 length is 15 residues. Looked up from germline, CDR1 is MNHEY and CDR2 is SVGAGI. The CDR3 sequence is CASSWTETSQETQYF. CDR3 nucleotide sequence: TGTGCCAGCAGTTGGACAGAAACGAGCCAAGAGACCCAGTACTTC.

The V gene is TRBV3-1 (or the pseudogene TRBV3-2), the J gene TRBJ2-6; D is unclear. The CDR3 loop spans 17 amino acids. Germline loops: CDR1 LGHDT, CDR2 YNNKEL (reference sequence). V lost 1 base and J 0 bases, leaving 10 bases between the germline ends. For the CDR3, the DNA is TGTGCCAGCAGCCAAGTTGGCGGAAGCTCTGGGGCCAACGTCCTGACTTTC. It encodes CASSQVGGSSGANVLTF.

This CDR3 is CASSLDSLGQGDGGFRGYEQYF. CDR3 DNA: TGCGCCAGCAGCCTCGACTCCCTGGGACAGGGGGACGGGGGTTTCCGGGGCTACGAGCAGTACTTC. The chain combines TRBV4-1 with TRBJ2-7; 11 positions agree with TRBD1. V lost 4 bases and J lost 3; bases outside the gene matches: 26. The CDR3 contains 22 residues. The germline gives CDR1 MGHRA, CDR2 YSYEKL.

This chain uses TRBV5-4 with TRBJ1-4; 8 nucleotides agree with TRBD1. Germline V CDR1 and CDR2: SGHNT, YYREEE (reference sequence). The V gene end was trimmed by 2 bases and the J gene end by 5 bases; junction bases not matched to a gene: 5. The CDR3 contains 15 residues. In DNA form, the CDR3 reads TGTGCCAGCAGCTTCCCGGACAGGGTAAATGAAAAACTGTTTTTT. Its protein is CASSFPDRVNEKLFF.

The J gene is TRBJ2-3, the V gene TRBV4-1, with D hard to call. This CDR3 has 13 residues. Trimming removed 4 bases at V and 10 bases at J, with 15 bases between. Germline assignment: CDR1 MGHRA and CDR2 YSYEKL. CDR3 amino acids: CASSPITSEAQYF. CDR3 DNA: TGCGCCAGCAGCCCTATAACTTCCGAGGCGCAGTATTTT.

The chain couples TRBV5-4 to TRBJ2-5; a possible D gene is TRBD2 (6 bases). The CDR3 totals 12 residues. Germline assignment: CDR1 SGHNT and CDR2 YYREEE (reference sequence). V was cut by 3 bases and J by 5 bases, with 8 bases left in between. The chain's CDR3 is CASSSSGETQYF. DNA of the CDR3: TGTGCCAGCAGCTCGAGCGGGGAGACCCAGTACTTC.

This chain joins TRBV27 and TRBJ2-7; TRBD2 agrees at 8 bases. Per the germline V gene, CDR1 is MNHEY and CDR2 is SMNVEV (reference sequence). The CDR3 has 16 residues. V trimming: 3 bases; J trimming: 7 bases; junction bases outside the gene matches: 14. Written as DNA, the CDR3 is TGTGCCAGCAGTTTGAACGGCGGGAGGACCCCGGGGGAGCAGTACTTC. Its protein product is CASSLNGGRTPGEQYF.

The V gene is TRBV19, the J gene TRBJ2-3; 16 positions match TRBD2. The CDR3 is made up of 18 amino acids. V lost 5 bases and J lost 4; bases outside the gene matches: 9. Germline loops: CDR1 LNHDA, CDR2 SQIVND (reference sequence). CDR3 sequence (DNA): TGTGCCAGTAGTGTGGGACTAGCGGGAGGGCCGGCCTCAGATACGCAGTATTTT. Amino acid sequence: CASSVGLAGGPASDTQYF. Using reference TRBV19 and TRBJ2-3 for the parts outside the CDR3, the full variable domain is DGGITQSPKYLFRKEGQNVTLSCEQNLNHDAMYWYRQDPGQGLRLIYYSQIVNDFQKGDIAEGYSVSREKKESFPLTVTSAQKNPTAFYLCASSVGLAGGPASDTQYFGPGTRLTVL.

In its sample, this clone was seen a few times. This chain joins TRBV11-2 and TRBJ2-1; maybe TRBD2 (7 bases). CDR3 size: 13 residues. Germline V CDR1 and CDR2: SGHAT, FQNNGV. Trimming took off 5 bases at V and 14 bases at J, with 19 bases between the two ends. The DNA for the CDR3 is TGTGCCAGCAGCCGCAGGTCGGGGGCGGGGGAGTTCTTC. It encodes CASSRRSGAGEFF.

The V and J genes are TRBV5-1 and TRBJ1-1, with a weak D call TRBD1 (5 bases). The CDR3 totals 15 residues. Germline lookup yields CDR1 SGHRS and CDR2 YFSETQ. V lost 0 bases, J lost 2 bases, and 11 bases lay in between. CDR3 in DNA: TGCGCCAGCAGCTTGGTGGGACTTTCCAACACTGAAGCTTTCTTT. The encoded protein is CASSLVGLSNTEAFF.

CDR3 DNA sequence: TGTGCCACCCGACCCCGACAGTCCTACTATGGCTACACCTTC. It specifies CATRPRQSYYGYTF. This sequence joins TRBV6-6 and TRBJ1-2, with a weak D call TRBD1 (5 bases). Germline V gives CDR1 MNHNY, CDR2 SVGAGI (reference sequence). V lost 10 bases and J lost 3, with 18 bases in between. The CDR3 has 14 amino acids.

The V and J genes are TRBV28 and TRBJ1-6, with 9 bases identical to TRBD1. Trimming cost V 6 bases and J 1 base; bases outside gene matches: 10. In germline, CDR1 is MDHEN, CDR2 SYDVKM. CDR3 length: 18 residues. Here the CDR3 reads CASRPGTGFGSYNSPLHF. CDR3 nucleotides: TGTGCCAGCAGACCCGGGACAGGGTTCGGGTCCTATAATTCACCCCTCCACTTT.

This clone was recorded a few times. This sequence joins TRBV2 and TRBJ1-1, with a tentative D call TRBD1 (6 bases). The CDR3 is 15 amino acids. CDR1 is SNHLY and CDR2 is FYNNEI in the germline V gene. Trimming left V 7 bases short and J 0 bases short, with 15 bases between. CDR3 loop: CASTKEGQMNTEAFF. As DNA, the CDR3 is TGTGCCAGCACCAAAGAGGGACAAATGAACACTGAAGCTTTCTTT. The whole variable domain, filled in from reference TRBV2 and TRBJ1-1, reads EPEVTQTPSHQVTQMGQEVILRCVPISNHLYFYWYRQILGQKVEFLVSFYNNEISEKSEIFDDQFSVERPDGSNFTLKIRSTKLEDSAMYFCASTKEGQMNTEAFFGQGTRLTVV.

The chain joins TRBV28 to TRBJ1-5, with D tentatively TRBD1 (5 bases). Germline V lookup: CDR1 MDHEN, CDR2 SYDVKM. The CDR3 has 15 residues. The ends were cut back, 8 bases at V and 10 bases at J, with 24 bases in the middle. The CDR3 loop reads CASGWGTGDIDPQHF. Written as DNA, the CDR3 is TGTGCCAGCGGGTGGGGCACAGGTGACATTGATCCCCAGCATTTT.

This clone was detected once. The chain links TRBV4-1 to TRBJ1-5; D unresolved. Trimming removed 0 bases at V and 7 bases at J, with 16 bases between. The CDR3 extends over 16 amino acids. The germline gives CDR1 MGHRA, CDR2 YSYEKL. CDR3 loop: CASSQDRMSDSQPQHF. CDR3 in DNA: TGCGCCAGCAGCCAAGATCGTATGTCCGATAGCCAGCCCCAGCATTTT.

The V and J genes are TRBV5-4 and TRBJ1-2, with 7 bases that match TRBD1. The CDR3 spans 13 residues. CDR1 and CDR2 from the germline V gene are SGHNT and YYREEE (reference sequence). V gave up 4 bases and J gave up 5 bases; unmatched junction bases: 5. This CDR3 is CASSGGGPYGYTF. CDR3 in DNA: TGTGCCAGCAGCGGAGGGGGCCCGTATGGCTACACCTTC.

This chain uses TRBV3-1 (or the pseudogene TRBV3-2) with TRBJ2-1, with 7 bases fitting TRBD2. CDR1 is LGHDT and CDR2 is YNNKEL in the germline V gene (reference sequence). This CDR3 region has 14 residues. The ends lost 5 bases at V and 6 bases at J; junction bases unmatched: 7. CDR3 sequence: CASSFGGSRNEQFF. As DNA, the CDR3 is TGTGCCAGCAGCTTCGGCGGGAGTCGCAATGAGCAGTTCTTC.

The gene calls are TRBV18 and TRBJ2-3; the D is unclear. The CDR3 consists of 13 residues. Germline assignment: CDR1 KGHSH and CDR2 LQKENI. V was shortened by 4 bases and J by 0 bases, with 5 bases between the two germline ends. CDR3 in DNA: TGTGCCAGCTCACGCACTAGCACAGATACGCAGTATTTT. This encodes CASSRTSTDTQYF.

This clone showed up just a few times. This chain links TRBV7-9 with TRBJ2-1; 13 nucleotides align to TRBD2. This CDR3 has 15 residues. Germline CDR1 and CDR2: SEHNR and FQNEAQ (reference sequence). V was pared by 6 bases and J by 7 bases, with 6 bases of the junction left unmatched. The CDR3 sequence: CASRKTSGRRNEQFF. CDR3 bases: TGTGCCAGCAGGAAGACTAGCGGGAGGAGAAATGAGCAGTTCTTC.

V and J are TRBV9 and TRBJ1-2; D not resolved. This CDR3 is 14 amino acids long. V lost 3 bases and J 1 base, leaving 10 bases between the germline ends. In germline, CDR1 is SGDLS, CDR2 YYNGEE. CDR3 sequence: CASSGSGRNYGYTF. Here the CDR3 DNA reads TGTGCCAGCAGCGGCTCAGGTCGTAACTATGGCTACACCTTC.